The 14 T cell receptor beta chains presented below share a single source sample, sequenced in a study of blood T cell repertoires in COVID-19. Clones were sequenced by immunoSEQ multiplex PCR, and TCRdb holds only the in-frame ones, with some missing. The table lists about 140,000 clones, roughly 88% of them singletons, with about 1.5% in the top ten. The sample comprised peripheral blood. Every receptor here comes from a woman between 55 and 75 years old with acute or convalescent COVID-19.

The sample holds a few counts of this clone. This chain connects TRBV6-1 to TRBJ1-6; 7 bases agree with TRBD1. Germline-derived CDR1 and CDR2 are MNHNS and SASEGT. The V segment lost 2 bases and the J segment 2 bases; nucleotides outside the gene matches: 6. The CDR3 length is 17 residues. The CDR3 coding sequence is TGTGCCAGCAGTGAAAATTCCGGGACAGCCTATAATTCACCCCTCCACTTT. Residues: CASSENSGTAYNSPLHF.

The rearrangement joins TRBV4-2 to TRBJ1-3; no firm D call. Germline V lookup: CDR1 LGHNA, CDR2 YNFKEQ. Trimming took off 0 bases at V and 2 bases at J, with 11 bases between the two ends. The length of the CDR3 is 16 residues. CDR3 region: CASSQDEGATGNTIYF. CDR3 coding DNA: TGTGCCAGCAGCCAAGATGAAGGAGCCACTGGAAACACCATATATTTT.

V is TRBV18 and J is TRBJ2-7, with D maybe TRBD1 (5 bases). The CDR3 contains 13 residues. Germline V gene sequence: CDR1 KGHSH, CDR2 LQKENI. Trimming stripped 2 bases from V and 5 bases from J, with 10 bases between. As DNA, the CDR3 is TGTGCCAGCTCACCAAGTGGCAGGGACGAGCAGTACTTC. It encodes CASSPSGRDEQYF.

The V call is TRBV4-1, the J call TRBJ1-6; D is unresolved. V lost 0 bases to trimming and J lost 10 bases, with 16 bases between them. This CDR3 comprises 16 residues. Germline CDR1 and CDR2: MGHRA and YSYEKL. The CDR3 protein is CASSQDRIGGWSPLHF. The DNA for the CDR3 is TGCGCCAGCAGCCAAGATCGGATCGGAGGGTGGTCACCCCTCCACTTT.

V gene TRBV19 combines with J gene TRBJ2-2; 7 nucleotides match TRBD1. This CDR3 contains 13 residues. With V trimmed by 6 bases and J by 6 bases, 4 bases remained unmatched. The germline V gene has CDR1 LNHDA and CDR2 SQIVND (reference sequence). CDR3 in DNA: TGTGCCAGTAGCCGGACAGGCCCCGGGGAGCTGTTTTTT. As protein: CASSRTGPGELFF.

The V gene is TRBV24-1, the J gene TRBJ2-1; 7 bases line up with TRBD1. This CDR3 has 14 amino acids. Germline values: CDR1 KGHDR, CDR2 SFDVKD. With V trimmed by 3 bases and J by 8 bases, 6 bases remained unmatched. CDR3 sequence: CATSDPTGLDEQFF. The CDR3 bases are TGTGCCACCAGTGATCCGACAGGGTTGGATGAGCAGTTCTTC.

The chain links TRBV3-1 (or the pseudogene TRBV3-2) to TRBJ2-1, with D perhaps TRBD2 (7 bases). V was trimmed by 0 bases and J by 10 bases, leaving 13 bases between them. CDR1 LGHDT and CDR2 YNNKEL come from the germline V gene (reference sequence). The CDR3 consists of 14 residues. This CDR3 reads CASSQDEGGHEQFF. In nucleotides, the CDR3 is TGTGCCAGCAGCCAAGATGAGGGGGGGCACGAGCAGTTCTTC.

A few counts support this clone. The gene calls are TRBV21-1 and TRBJ2-1; the D call in the table, TRBD1, was not verified against the DNA. TRBV21-1 is given as a pseudogene. This CDR3 has 17 amino acids. The CDR3 region is CASSKDRGRPSYNEQFF. CDR3 in DNA: TGTGCCAGCAGCAAAGACAGGGGGCGTCCATCGTACAATGAGCAGTTCTTC.

The chain is built from TRBV11-2 and TRBJ1-1; D unresolved. The CDR3 contains 11 residues. From germline, CDR1 is SGHAT and CDR2 FQNNGV. Trimming removed 4 bases from V and 7 bases from J, with 7 bases in between. The CDR3 loop reads CASSYSGEAFF. The CDR3 DNA follows: TGTGCCAGCAGCTATAGTGGTGAAGCTTTCTTT.

The table lists this clone with a count of one. The J gene is TRBJ2-7, the V gene TRBV3-1 (or the pseudogene TRBV3-2); TRBD1 is a possible D gene (5 bases). The CDR3 spans 16 residues. Germline CDR1 LGHDT, CDR2 YNNKEL (reference sequence). V lost 4 bases, J lost 2 bases, and 18 bases lay in between. This CDR3 is CASSPIRGRRTYEQYF. CDR3 bases: TGTGCCAGCAGCCCAATAAGGGGCCGCAGAACCTACGAGCAGTACTTC.

V gene TRBV15 combines with J gene TRBJ1-2; D is uncertain. Trimming stripped 0 bases from V and 5 bases from J, with 4 bases between. Germline CDR1 and CDR2: LNHNV and YYDKDF (reference sequence). The CDR3 consists of 12 residues. The CDR3 region is CATSRDSYGYTF. In DNA form, the CDR3 reads TGTGCCACCAGCAGAGATTCGTATGGCTACACCTTC.

V gene TRBV13 combines with J gene TRBJ1-1; perhaps TRBD1 as D (6 bases). Looked up from germline, CDR1 is PRHDT and CDR2 is FYEKMQ (reference sequence). V dropped 5 bases and J dropped 0 bases, with 7 bases sitting between them. The CDR3 loop spans 13 amino acids. Written as DNA, the CDR3 is TGTGCCAGCAGCCAGGGGTTGAACACTGAAGCTTTCTTT. Amino acids: CASSQGLNTEAFF.

The chain carries TRBV27 and TRBJ1-2; a possible D gene is TRBD1 (5 bases). Trimming cost V 3 bases and J 2 bases, with 10 bases left between them. The CDR3 runs to 14 residues. Per the germline V gene, CDR1 is MNHEY and CDR2 is SMNVEV (reference sequence). The CDR3 reads CASSFLDRNYGYTF. The DNA of the CDR3 is TGTGCCAGCAGTTTCTTAGACAGAAACTATGGCTACACCTTC.

The chain recombines TRBV11-2 with TRBJ2-5, with 12 bases lining up with TRBD1. Germline CDR1 reads SGHAT; CDR2 reads FQNNGV. After removal of 4 bases from V and 4 bases from J, the junction contained 4 bases not matched to a gene. The CDR3 is made up of 15 amino acids. CDR3 protein: CASSYRDRGLETQYF. CDR3 nucleotides: TGTGCCAGCAGCTACCGGGACAGGGGGCTAGAGACCCAGTACTTC.